This T cell receptor (beta chain) was documented in a study of a mutant IDH1 vaccine in newly diagnosed glioma. Indicated time point: baseline, week 1 (first vaccination visit). This sample's treatment: pre-vaccination baseline after standard-of-care therapy. Profiling relied on immunoSEQ multiplex PCR, and the TCRdb table lists in-frame clones only, not all of them. The sample has 99,000 or so clones; around nine tenths are singletons. In germline, CDR1 is SGHTA, CDR2 FQGTGA. The length of the CDR3 is 16 residues. V shed 4 bases, J shed 0 bases, and the junction held 7 bases outside the gene matches.

The starting material was PBMCs, obtained from a glioma patient treated with radiotherapy, temozolomide or both. The TCR sequence derives from a woman aged 50 to 60 with glioma. The chain combines TRBV7-3 with TRBJ2-3; 7 bases match TRBD1. CDR3 amino acids: CASSSRQGESTDTQYF. The CDR3 DNA is TGTGCCAGCAGCTCCCGACAGGGCGAAAGCACAGATACGCAGTATTTT.